Listed below are T cell receptor beta chains from one sample, sequenced in a study of radiation and T cells in renal cell carcinoma. Assay used: immunoSEQ multiplex PCR; TCRdb lists only in-frame clones, some missing. Counted here are about 49,000 clones, approximately 83% occurring once; the ten biggest clones make up roughly 30%. Source: blood, taken from a patient whose treatment included radiotherapy and nephrectomy. The receptors shown here come from a woman between 65 and 79 years old with renal cell carcinoma. Both conserved end residues are part of each CDR3. D genes are given only for firm matches. The size entry is marked missing in some rows and otherwise reads once, few, many or a size class.

j_gene,v_gene,abundance,d_gene,CDR3nt,CDR3aa
TRBJ2-7,TRBV2,-,TRBD2,TGTGCCAGCAGGACTAGCATAGGCGAGCAGTACTTC,CASRTSIGEQYF
TRBJ2-6,TRBV27,-,-,TGTGCCAGCATGTCGGGGGATGGGGCCAACGTCCTGACTTTC,CASMSGDGANVLTF
TRBJ1-3,TRBV7-9,-,-,TGTGCCAGCAGCTCGTACGATCAGGGTCCTGGAAACACCATATATTTT,CASSSYDQGPGNTIYF
TRBJ1-1,TRBV9,-,-,TGTGCCAGCAGCGTAGCTGGAGACACTGAAGCTTTCTTT,CASSVAGDTEAFF
TRBJ1-6,TRBV5-1,-,-,TGCGCCAGCAGCGGGCAGGACAGTGAAAATTCACCCCTCCACTTT,CASSGQDSENSPLHF
TRBJ2-3,TRBV10-1,-,-,TGCGCCAGCAGTTCTCCTGACTCGGATACGCAGTATTTT,CASSSPDSDTQYF
TRBJ1-1,TRBV5-1,-,-,TGCGCCAGCAGCCTCTCCGGAGACACTGAAGCTTTCTTT,CASSLSGDTEAFF
TRBJ2-1,TRBV29-1,-,-,TGCAGCGTTGAAGAAGGGGCCGGGTTAACGGATGAGCAGTTCTTC,CSVEEGAGLTDEQFF
TRBJ2-5,TRBV7-8,-,TRBD1,TGTGCCAGCAGCTTGGACAGGGTCGAGACCCAGTACTTC,CASSLDRVETQYF
TRBJ1-2,TRBV7-2,once,-,TGTGCCAGCAGCTTATCGGGTCAGGGACCCATTGGCTACACCTTC,CASSLSGQGPIGYTF
TRBJ2-5,TRBV5-6,-,-,TGTGCCAGCAGCTTCACAGGCCAAGAGACCCAGTACTTC,CASSFTGQETQYF
TRBJ2-1,TRBV7-6,-,TRBD2,TGTGCCAGCAGCCCCGAGGTGGCTAGCGGATACAATGAGCAGTTCTTC,CASSPEVASGYNEQFF
TRBJ2-5,TRBV9,once,TRBD2,TGTGCCAGCAGCGTATTCTATAGACTAGCGGGAGATGAGACCCAGTACTTC,CASSVFYRLAGDETQYF
TRBJ1-6,TRBV18,few,TRBD1,TGTGCCAGCTCACCAAACGGGCAGGGGGCAGGGAATTCACCCCTCCACTTT,CASSPNGQGAGNSPLHF
TRBJ2-5,TRBV18,-,TRBD1,TGTGCCAGCTCACGGGACAGGGCCCAAGAGACCCAGTACTTC,CASSRDRAQETQYF
TRBJ1-3,TRBV6-5,-,-,TGTGCCAGCAGTTACTCGACTGCTCTGGGTGGAAACACCATATATTTT,CASSYSTALGGNTIYF
TRBJ1-1,TRBV12-5,-,-,TGTGCTAGTGGTTTGGAGATGACTGAAGCTTTCTTT,CASGLEMTEAFF
TRBJ2-5,TRBV11-2,-,-,TGTGCCAGCAGCCCGATAGCAACAGCAGGGGAGACCCAGTACTTC,CASSPIATAGETQYF
TRBJ2-7,TRBV7-2,-,-,TGTGCCAGCAGCTCCGGGACAATCTACGAGCAGTACTTC,CASSSGTIYEQYF
TRBJ2-3,TRBV7-9,once,TRBD1,TGTGCCAGCAGCTTAGGACAGGGAACAGATACGCAGTATTTT,CASSLGQGTDTQYF
TRBJ1-1,TRBV4-1,-,-,TGCGCCAGCAGCCAAGACTGGGCAAACACTGAAGCTTTCTTT,CASSQDWANTEAFF
TRBJ1-1,TRBV7-2,-,-,TGTGCCAGCAGCTCATACACTTACCAGGGTGGCACTGAAGCTTTCTTT,CASSSYTYQGGTEAFF
TRBJ1-1,TRBV7-2,-,-,TGTGCCAGCACCCTTGGGGGGAGCACTGAAGCTTTCTTT,CASTLGGSTEAFF
TRBJ2-5,TRBV12-5,-,-,TGTGCTAGTGGTTTCGGGGGTACAGAGACCCAGTACTTC,CASGFGGTETQYF
TRBJ1-5,TRBV7-8,-,-,TGTGCCAGCACCCAAGTGGGAGGGGTCCAACAGCCCCAGCATTTT,CASTQVGGVQQPQHF
TRBJ1-1,TRBV4-2,-,TRBD1,TGTGCCAGCAGCCGAACAGGGGCCACTGAAGCTTTCTTT,CASSRTGATEAFF
TRBJ2-1,TRBV19,once,-,TGTGCCAGTTCAAAGGGAGGCGAGCAGTTCTTC,CASSKGGEQFF
TRBJ1-2,TRBV5-1,-,-,TGCGCCAGCAGTCAGACAGATTCTTATGGCTACACCTTC,CASSQTDSYGYTF
TRBJ2-1,TRBV6-5,-,TRBD2,TGTGCCAGCAGGTACCACATTAGCGGGACTGGCAATGAGCAGTTCTTC,CASRYHISGTGNEQFF
TRBJ1-1,TRBV19,-,-,TGTGCCAGTATGACCCAGGACTCTAAGAACACTGAAGCTTTCTTT,CASMTQDSKNTEAFF
TRBJ2-2,TRBV6-6,-,TRBD2,TGTGCCAGCAGTAGACTAGCGGGGGTGGACACCGGGGAGCTGTTTTTT,CASSRLAGVDTGELFF
TRBJ2-3,TRBV7-2,-,-,TGTGCCAGCAGCTTAGACGGCACTAGTGGGCATACGCAGTATTTT,CASSLDGTSGHTQYF
TRBJ2-2,TRBV19,-,-,TGTGCCAGTAGTATGACTCGGGGGCCCACCGGGGAGCTGTTTTTT,CASSMTRGPTGELFF
TRBJ2-7,TRBV27,-,TRBD1,TGTGCCAGCAGTTTCGGGACAGTTCCTTACGAGCAGTACTTC,CASSFGTVPYEQYF
TRBJ1-2,TRBV2,-,TRBD1,TGTGCCAGCAGTCCCCGGGACAGGAGGTATGGCTACACCTTC,CASSPRDRRYGYTF
TRBJ2-7,TRBV6-1,-,TRBD2,TGTGCCAGCAGCGAACGGTCTAGCGGCGAGCAGTACTTC,CASSERSSGEQYF
TRBJ1-2,TRBV6-5,-,-,TGTGCCAGCAGTTCCGATTGGGGGGGGGCGGTTGGCTACACCTTC,CASSSDWGGAVGYTF
TRBJ2-6,TRBV9,-,-,TGTGCTTCGAGGGGGTCTGGGGCCAACGTCCTGACTTTC,CASRGSGANVLTF
TRBJ2-7,TRBV28,-,-,TGTGCCAGCAAACAGGAGACTTACGAGCAGTACTTC,CASKQETYEQYF
TRBJ1-5,TRBV19,-,TRBD1,TGTGCCAGTAGATTTACCGGGACAGAAAATCAGCCCCAGCATTTT,CASRFTGTENQPQHF
TRBJ2-3,TRBV6-6,few,-,TGTGCCAGCAGTTACGGCACTGCGGGCACAGATACGCAGTATTTT,CASSYGTAGTDTQYF
TRBJ1-5,TRBV5-5,-,-,TGTGCCAGCAGCTTGGGGACAGCAGATCAGCCCCAGCATTTT,CASSLGTADQPQHF
TRBJ2-1,TRBV5-4,-,TRBD1,TGTGCCAGCAGCTTGTCTTGGCAGGGGGCAGGTGAGCAGTTCTTC,CASSLSWQGAGEQFF
TRBJ2-1,TRBV2,-,-,TGTGCCAGCAGTGCGCCTGAGCAGTTCTTC,CASSAPEQFF
TRBJ1-1,TRBV19,-,-,TGTGCCAGTAGTACGACAGTGAACACTGAAGCTTTCTTT,CASSTTVNTEAFF
TRBJ2-7,TRBV14,-,TRBD1,TGTGCCAGCAGCCAAGCCCGACAGGGGGATCACTACGAGCAGTACTTC,CASSQARQGDHYEQYF